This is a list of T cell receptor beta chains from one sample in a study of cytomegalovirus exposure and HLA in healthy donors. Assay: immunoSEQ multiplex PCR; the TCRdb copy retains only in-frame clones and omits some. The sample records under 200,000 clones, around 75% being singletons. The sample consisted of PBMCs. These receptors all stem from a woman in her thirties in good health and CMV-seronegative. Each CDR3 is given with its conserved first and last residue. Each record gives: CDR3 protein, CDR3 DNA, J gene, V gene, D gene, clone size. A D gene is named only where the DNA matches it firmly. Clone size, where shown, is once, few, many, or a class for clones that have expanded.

CDR3aa: CASSFPSGQKGNEQFF; CDR3nt: TGTGCCAGCAGTTTCCCCTCGGGACAGAAAGGGAATGAGCAGTTCTTC; j_gene: TRBJ2-1; v_gene: TRBV6-5; d_gene: TRBD1; abundance: once
CDR3aa: CASRTRGSGGDNEQFF; CDR3nt: TGTGCCAGCAGAACCAGAGGGAGCGGGGGGGACAATGAGCAGTTCTTC; j_gene: TRBJ2-1; v_gene: TRBV7-8; d_gene: TRBD2; abundance: NA
CDR3aa: CASRGQGVQPQHF; CDR3nt: TGTGCCAGCAGGGGACAGGGAGTGCAGCCCCAGCATTTT; j_gene: TRBJ1-5; v_gene: TRBV2; d_gene: TRBD1; abundance: once
CDR3aa: CASRELAKNIQYF; CDR3nt: TGTGCCAGCAGGGAGTTAGCCAAAAACATTCAGTACTTC; j_gene: TRBJ2-4; v_gene: TRBV27; d_gene: NA; abundance: NA
CDR3aa: CASSLLASGANVLTF; CDR3nt: TGTGCCAGCAGCTTGTTGGCCTCTGGGGCCAACGTCCTGACTTTC; j_gene: TRBJ2-6; v_gene: TRBV5-4; d_gene: NA; abundance: few
CDR3aa: CASRLVGGAGELFF; CDR3nt: TGTGCCAGCCGACTAGTGGGGGGGGCCGGGGAGCTGTTTTTT; j_gene: TRBJ2-2; v_gene: TRBV2; d_gene: TRBD2; abundance: NA
CDR3aa: CASSLGSTYSNQPQHF; CDR3nt: TGTGCCAGCAGCTTGGGCAGTACTTATAGCAATCAGCCCCAGCATTTT; j_gene: TRBJ1-5; v_gene: TRBV7-9; d_gene: NA; abundance: NA
CDR3aa: CASSLGGSPLEQYF; CDR3nt: TGTGCCAGCAGCTTAGGCGGGAGTCCCCTCGAGCAGTACTTC; j_gene: TRBJ2-7; v_gene: TRBV7-8; d_gene: TRBD2; abundance: NA
CDR3aa: CFSGNRSYEQYF; CDR3nt: TGTTTCTCAGGGAATCGATCCTACGAGCAGTACTTC; j_gene: TRBJ2-7; v_gene: TRBV5-6; d_gene: NA; abundance: NA
CDR3aa: CASSPSGWGGQPQHF; CDR3nt: TGCGCCAGCAGCCCGTCGGGTTGGGGGGGTCAGCCCCAGCATTTT; j_gene: TRBJ1-5; v_gene: TRBV4-3; d_gene: NA; abundance: NA
CDR3aa: CSARTGEKLFF; CDR3nt: TGCAGTGCTCGGACGGGGGAAAAACTGTTTTTT; j_gene: TRBJ1-4; v_gene: TRBV20-1; d_gene: NA; abundance: NA
CDR3aa: CASSITGTGATDTQYF; CDR3nt: TGTGCCAGCAGCATTACAGGGACAGGGGCTACAGATACGCAGTATTTT; j_gene: TRBJ2-3; v_gene: TRBV7-3; d_gene: TRBD1; abundance: once
CDR3aa: CASSMGVGSSYGYTF; CDR3nt: TGTGCCAGTAGTATGGGCGTCGGCAGTTCTTATGGCTACACCTTC; j_gene: TRBJ1-2; v_gene: TRBV19; d_gene: NA; abundance: NA
CDR3aa: CASTAARRGYGYTF; CDR3nt: TGCGCCAGCACCGCCGCGAGGCGGGGGTATGGCTACACCTTC; j_gene: TRBJ1-2; v_gene: TRBV10-2; d_gene: NA; abundance: few
CDR3aa: CASSVQGGPTNEKLFF; CDR3nt: TGTGCCAGCAGCGTACAGGGGGGTCCAACTAATGAAAAACTGTTTTTT; j_gene: TRBJ1-4; v_gene: TRBV9; d_gene: TRBD1; abundance: NA
CDR3aa: CASNRDRAYEQYF; CDR3nt: TGTGCCAGCAACCGGGACAGGGCTTACGAGCAGTACTTC; j_gene: TRBJ2-7; v_gene: TRBV2; d_gene: TRBD1; abundance: once